Below are 20 T cell receptor beta chains sequenced from a single sample in a study of T cells in Graves' hyperthyroidism and ophthalmopathy. Using RNA transcripts as the source, TCR beta CDR3 regions were amplified. Using the HTBI primer set, a first-round RT-PCR was run on the TCR CDR3. MiXCR was run by TCRdb on the multiplex PCR reads, yielding one entry per CDR3 protein. The sample holds hundreds of thousands of distinct CDR3 sequences, 12% to 15% seen once. The sample was blood. The receptor set was obtained from a woman between 18 and 29 years old with Graves' hyperthyroidism.

This clonotype has a count of ten or more. The chain employs TRBV27 and TRBJ1-4, with 12 bases fitting TRBD1. The V gene's germline CDR1 is MNHEY and CDR2 SMNVEV (reference sequence). Trimming removed 4 bases from V and 7 bases from J; junction bases left unmatched: 13. The CDR3 length is 18 residues. The CDR3 sequence is CASSSGTGGGFYGEKLFF. In nucleotides, the CDR3 is TGTGCCAGCAGTTCCGGGACAGGGGGCGGCTTTTACGGTGAAAAACTGTTTTTT.

This sequence joins TRBV7-9 and TRBJ2-7, with 9 bases aligning to TRBD1. Losses at the gene ends were 5 bases for V and 5 bases for J; bases not matched to a gene: 10. CDR1 is SEHNR, CDR2 FQNEAQ, per germline (reference sequence). The CDR3 runs to 15 residues. Here the CDR3 DNA reads TGTGCCAGCAGCGCCCAACGGGACAGGGTTCACGAGCAGTACTTC. As protein: CASSAQRDRVHEQYF.

This clonotype was observed many times. The CDR3 nucleotides read TGTGCCAGCAGTGAAACCACAGCTAGCACAGATACGCAGTATTTT. It is translated as CASSETTASTDTQYF. The J gene is TRBJ2-3, the V gene TRBV2; no clear D gene. V lost 2 bases, J lost 0 bases, and 9 bases lay in between. Germline CDR1 is SNHLY and CDR2 is FYNNEI. The CDR3 contains 15 residues.

Worth noting for this clonotype: Because the CDR3 is missing its conserved closing phenylalanine or tryptophan, this is likely a read error. The chain uses TRBV5-6 and TRBJ1-1; D is ambiguous. Germline V gene sequence: CDR1 SGHDT, CDR2 YYEEEE. The CDR3 is made up of 14 amino acids. Trimming left V 0 bases short and J 4 bases short, with 10 bases between. CDR3 region: CASSLVARGTEAFL. The CDR3 coding sequence is TGTGCCAGCAGCTTGGTCGCCCGAGGCACTGAAGCTTTCTTA.

This clonotype was seen a few times. This sequence joins TRBV11-2 and TRBJ2-7, with D tentatively TRBD1 or TRBD2 (5 bases each). CDR1 and CDR2 (germline): SGHAT, FQNNGV. CDR3 length equals 15 residues. V shed 3 bases and J shed 3 bases, with 15 bases lying between them. The CDR3: CASSFSADTYYEQYF. The CDR3, as DNA: TGTGCCAGCAGCTTTTCAGCGGACACTTACTACGAGCAGTACTTC.

The sample holds a few counts of this clonotype. The chain combines TRBV28 with TRBJ2-2; D is unresolved. Germline V CDR1 and CDR2: MDHEN, SYDVKM. The CDR3 covers 13 residues. Trimming left V 6 bases short and J 3 bases short, with 8 bases between. The CDR3 region is CASRPTYTGELFF. The CDR3 DNA is TGTGCCAGCAGGCCTACGTACACCGGGGAGCTGTTTTTT.

This clonotype was recorded at least ten times. The chain links TRBV14 to TRBJ2-2; D perhaps matches TRBD1 (6 bases). The CDR3 runs 15 residues. Deletions cut 3 bases from V and 3 bases from J, with 11 bases between. The germline V gene has CDR1 SGHDN and CDR2 FVKESK. The CDR3 loop is CASSQWDIHTGELFF. The CDR3 DNA follows: TGTGCCAGCAGCCAGTGGGACATACACACCGGGGAGCTGTTTTTT.

This clonotype turned up a few times. CDR3 bases: TGTGCCAGCAGTCCCCCTGGATCGCCCGGGGGTTCACCCCTCCACTTT. Translation: CASSPPGSPGGSPLHF. The V call is TRBV6-1, the J call TRBJ1-6; D may be TRBD1 (5 bases). CDR1 is MNHNS and CDR2 is SASEGT in the germline V gene. The V and J ends lost 5 bases and 9 bases respectively, with 20 bases between them. CDR3 length: 16 amino acids.

This clonotype appeared a few times. J is TRBJ2-1 and V is TRBV18; D possibly corresponds to TRBD2 (6 bases). This CDR3 has 12 residues. Germline V lookup: CDR1 KGHSH, CDR2 LQKENI. V lost 4 bases, J lost 8 bases, and 9 bases lay in between. The CDR3 bases are TGTGCCAGCTCACTGGAGGGCGATGAGCAGTTCTTC. It codes for CASSLEGDEQFF.

In its sample, this clonotype was seen many times. This chain joins TRBV6-2 or TRBV6-3 and TRBJ2-2; TRBD2 matches 10 bases. V gave up 6 bases and J gave up 2 bases; unmatched junction bases: 6. The length of the CDR3 is 16 residues. Germline CDR1 reads MNHEY; CDR2 reads SVGEGT. Here the CDR3 reads CASSTGTSVNTGELFF. The DNA of the CDR3 is TGTGCCAGCAGCACCGGGACTAGCGTTAACACCGGGGAGCTGTTTTTT.

This clonotype was picked up many times. The V call is TRBV18, the J call TRBJ1-2; D is possibly TRBD1 (6 bases). The CDR3 sequence is 15 residues long. V shed 4 bases and J shed 2 bases, with 14 bases lying between them. CDR1 is KGHSH, CDR2 LQKENI, per germline. Written as DNA, the CDR3 is TGTGCCAGCTCACGGGCCCCTCAGGGGAACTATGGCTACACCTTC. Amino acid sequence: CASSRAPQGNYGYTF. Full variable domain (rest looked up from reference TRBV18 and TRBJ1-2): NAGVMQNPRHLVRRRGQEARLRCSPMKGHSHVYWYRQLPEEGLKFMVYLQKENIIDESGMPKERFSAEFPKEGPSILRIQQVVRGDSAAYFCASSRAPQGNYGYTFGSGTRLTVV.

The genes are TRBV7-2 and TRBJ2-1; 12 bases match TRBD1. Germline CDR1 and CDR2: SGHTA and FQGNSA. The CDR3 has 17 amino acids. With 5 bases clipped from V and 6 bases from J, the junction kept 11 bases outside the gene matches. The CDR3 loop is CASSLSGTGGKGNEQFF. The CDR3 nucleotides are TGTGCCAGCAGCCTTTCCGGGACAGGGGGCAAAGGCAATGAGCAGTTCTTC.

CDR3 protein: CASSQHRPRGAGELFF. The CDR3, as DNA: TGCGCCAGCAGCCAACATCGACCGAGGGGTGCCGGGGAGCTGTTTTTT. The rearrangement joins TRBV4-1 to TRBJ2-2; either TRBD1 or TRBD2 may supply D (5 bases each). The ends were cut back, 2 bases at V and 6 bases at J, with 16 bases in the middle. The CDR3 totals 16 residues. CDR1 and CDR2 from the germline V gene are MGHRA and YSYEKL.

This clonotype was detected ten times or more. The CDR3 reads CASSLDRHPAYEQYF. The CDR3 DNA reads as TGTGCCAGCAGTTTAGACAGGCACCCGGCCTACGAGCAGTACTTC. The rearrangement uses TRBV28 and TRBJ2-7; D might be TRBD1 (6 bases). Germline lookup yields CDR1 MDHEN and CDR2 SYDVKM. The CDR3 is 15 amino acids. Trimming stripped 2 bases from V and 2 bases from J, with 13 bases between.

This clonotype was seen ten or more times. J is TRBJ1-1 and V is TRBV30; D remains unclear. Germline V gene sequence: CDR1 GTSNPN, CDR2 SVGIG (reference sequence). V was clipped by 1 base and J by 0 bases, with 6 bases between them. CDR3 size: 13 residues. The CDR3 DNA is TGTGCCTGGAGTGAGCACATGAACACTGAAGCTTTCTTT. Translation: CAWSEHMNTEAFF. The full variable domain, completed using reference TRBV30 and TRBJ1-1, is SQTIHQWPATLVQPVGSPLSLECTVEGTSNPNLYWYRQAAGRGLQLLFYSVGIGQISSEVPQNLSASRPQDRQFILSSKKLLLSDSGFYLCAWSEHMNTEAFFGQGTRLTVV.

This clonotype was counted many times. The V gene is TRBV11-2, the J gene TRBJ2-1; D call uncertain. Germline V CDR1 and CDR2: SGHAT, FQNNGV. The germline V and J ends were trimmed by 1 base and 8 bases, with 6 bases remaining between them. This CDR3 is 12 amino acids long. Here the CDR3 reads CASSLVLYEQFF. The CDR3 DNA reads as TGTGCCAGCAGCTTAGTGTTATATGAGCAGTTCTTC.

This chain joins TRBV7-9 and TRBJ2-7, with D hard to call. The CDR3 extends over 11 amino acids. Germline CDR1 SEHNR, CDR2 FQNEAQ (reference sequence). V was pared by 5 bases and J by 7 bases, with 9 bases between. The CDR3 sequence: CASSPAKEQYF. For the CDR3, the DNA is TGTGCCAGCAGCCCCGCGAAGGAGCAGTACTTC.

This clonotype was counted ten times or more. This chain links TRBV7-2 with TRBJ2-1, with a possible D match to TRBD2 (5 bases). Germline V CDR1 and CDR2: SGHTA, FQGNSA. This CDR3 has 15 residues. Deletions cut 0 bases from V and 6 bases from J, with 12 bases between. The CDR3 DNA sequence: TGTGCCAGCAGCTTAGCGGGAGTCCGTGCCAATGAGCAGTTCTTC. This sequence encodes CASSLAGVRANEQFF.

There are many counts of this clonotype. This rearrangement joins TRBV11-2 to TRBJ2-5, with 7 bases aligning to TRBD1. The CDR3 is 24 residues long. CDR1 is SGHAT and CDR2 is FQNNGV in the germline V gene. The J segment lost 4 bases and the V segment lost 0 bases, leaving 32 bases of the junction unmatched. In nucleotides, the CDR3 is TGTGCCAGCAGCTTAGATGAGGTGACAGGGTGGCCCCCAGGCCACTACTTTGACGGAGAGACCCAGTACTTC. Translating it yields CASSLDEVTGWPPGHYFDGETQYF.

This clonotype has ten or more counts. The J gene is TRBJ2-1, the V gene TRBV29-1; D not certain. CDR3 length: 12 amino acids. The V end was cut by 7 bases, the J end by 7 bases, with 14 bases between. Germline CDR1 and CDR2: SQVTM and ANQGSEA. Here the CDR3 reads CSGGSVGNEQFF. CDR3 sequence (DNA): TGCAGCGGGGGTTCGGTGGGGAATGAGCAGTTCTTC.